These T cell receptor beta chains were read from a single sample in a study of shared clonotypes between healthy human individuals. Profiling relied on immunoSEQ multiplex PCR, and the TCRdb table lists in-frame clones only, not all of them. The sample shows some 470,000 clones, 76% of them seen only once. The specimen was PBMCs. The receptors here all came from a woman in her 40s in good health. Some clones in this sample may be carry-over from other donors' samples. Both conserved end residues are part of each CDR3. The order of the fields is CDR3 length, D gene, V gene, J gene, clone size, CDR3 DNA, CDR3 protein. A D gene is named only where the DNA matches it firmly. Not every row has a clone size; where given, it reads once, few, many or a size class.

>13|NA|TRBV6-1|TRBJ1-5|NA
TGTGCCAGCAGTGAACAGGGTTCTCAGCCCCAGCATTTT
CASSEQGSQPQHF
>16|TRBD1|TRBV30|TRBJ2-1|few
TGTGCCTGGCACACCAGAGGGACAGGGAGAAACAATGAGCAGTTCTTC
CAWHTRGTGRNNEQFF
>13|TRBD2|TRBV28|TRBJ2-7|NA
TGTGCCAGCAAGCCTAGCGGAGCCTACGAGCAGTACTTC
CASKPSGAYEQYF
>16|NA|TRBV4-2|TRBJ2-2|NA
TGTGCCAGCAGCGTCGGCCAGAAGGACGGTACCGGGGAGCTGTTTTTT
CASSVGQKDGTGELFF
>13|NA|TRBV5-1|TRBJ2-3|NA
TGCGCCAGCAGCTTCGACCACACAGATACGCAGTATTTT
CASSFDHTDTQYF
>11|NA|TRBV20-1|TRBJ1-1|many
TGCAGTGCTACCCGGGGCGCTGAAGCTTTCTTT
CSATRGAEAFF
>12|NA|TRBV6-6|TRBJ1-5|NA
TGTGCCAGCAGGGACATCAATCAGCCCCAGCATTTT
CASRDINQPQHF
>14|TRBD2|TRBV5-8|TRBJ2-3|NA
TGTGCCAGCAGGACTAGCGGAGTCACAGATACGCAGTATTTT
CASRTSGVTDTQYF
>16|NA|TRBV7-8|TRBJ2-2|NA
TGTGCCAGCAGCTTAGTGGAGGGAGCGAACACCGGGGAGCTGTTTTTT
CASSLVEGANTGELFF
>13|NA|TRBV28|TRBJ2-2|NA
TGTGCCAGCAGTTTTGGGGTCCCCGGGGAGCTGTTTTTT
CASSFGVPGELFF
>15|NA|TRBV7-9|TRBJ2-5|NA
TGTGCCAGCAGCTTAGCGCTCGGACCGGTAGAGACCCAGTACTTC
CASSLALGPVETQYF
>14|NA|TRBV10-3|TRBJ2-3|NA
TGTGCCATCAGTGAGCAAAGGGCGGCGGATACGCAGTATTTT
CAISEQRAADTQYF
>15|NA|TRBV5-1|TRBJ1-5|NA
TGCGCCAGCAGCTTGGGCACCGGTAGCAATCAGCCCCAGCATTTT
CASSLGTGSNQPQHF
>16|TRBD2|TRBV5-6|TRBJ2-3|few
TGTGCCAGCAGTCTACTAGCGGGAGGGTACACAGATACGCAGTATTTT
CASSLLAGGYTDTQYF
>16|NA|TRBV5-1|TRBJ2-5|NA
TGCGCCAGCAGCTTGGGGCGGGAATGGATAACAGAGACCCAGTACTTC
CASSLGREWITETQYF
>15|TRBD1|TRBV9|TRBJ1-1|NA
TGTGCCAGCAGCGTCGGGACAGTGGTGAACACTGAAGCTTTCTTT
CASSVGTVVNTEAFF
>16|TRBD2|TRBV27|TRBJ2-5|NA
TGTGCCAGCAGCCCCCCGGGAGCGGGAGGTCGGGAGACCCAGTACTTC
CASSPPGAGGRETQYF
>14|TRBD1|TRBV27|TRBJ1-5|few
TGTGCCAGCAGTCCACGGACAGGAGGACAGCCCCAGCATTTT
CASSPRTGGQPQHF
>15|TRBD2|TRBV5-1|TRBJ2-5|many
TGCGCCAGCAGTCAGCTAGCGGGAGTCTTGGAGACCCAGTACTTC
CASSQLAGVLETQYF
>15|TRBD2|TRBV7-3|TRBJ2-2|NA
TGTGCCAGCTCAGAAAGCGGGACGAACACCGGGGAGCTGTTTTTT
CASSESGTNTGELFF
>14|NA|TRBV2|TRBJ2-5|NA
TGTGCCAGCAGTGAATTGACCAGCCAAGAGACCCAGTACTTC
CASSELTSQETQYF
>14|TRBD1|TRBV5-1|TRBJ2-7|NA
TGCGCCAGCAGCTTGGTGGGACAGGGCGACGAGCAGTACTTC
CASSLVGQGDEQYF
>16|TRBD2|TRBV4-1|TRBJ2-1|NA
TGCGCCAGCAGCCAAGGGGCTAGCGGGAGGGAGGGTGAGCAGTTCTTC
CASSQGASGREGEQFF
>15|TRBD1|TRBV5-5|TRBJ2-7|NA
TGTGCCAGCAGCTTCGGTCCGGGACAGAGCTACGAGCAGTACTTC
CASSFGPGQSYEQYF
>13|TRBD1|TRBV30|TRBJ2-3|NA
TGTGCCTACCGGGACAGGGGCACAGATACCCAGTATTTT
CAYRDRGTDTQYF
>16|NA|TRBV28|TRBJ2-2|NA
TGTGCCAGCCAGAGGGGGTGGGCCTCGAACACCGGGGAGCTGTTTTTT
CASQRGWASNTGELFF
>12|NA|TRBV10-3|TRBJ2-7|NA
TGTGCCATCAGTGCAGAGTCCTACGAGCAGTACTTC
CAISAESYEQYF
>15|TRBD1|TRBV18|TRBJ2-5|NA
TGTGCCAGCTCATCTCAGACAGGGGCACAAGAGACCCAGTACTTC
CASSSQTGAQETQYF
>18|NA|TRBV1|TRBJ2-7|NA
TGCACCAGCAGCTCGAGACAGGGTAGGGTCTACAGGTCCTACGAGCAGTACTTC
CTSSSRQGRVYRSYEQYF
>16|NA|TRBV5-1|TRBJ1-3|few
TGCGCCAGCAGCCCTGGACCCCTGGGGGCTGGAAACACCATATATTTT
CASSPGPLGAGNTIYF
>14|NA|TRBV27|TRBJ2-7|NA
TGTGCCAGCAGTTTGGGGGATGTCATGAGGGAGCAGTACTTC
CASSLGDVMREQYF